Reported below is one TCR beta chain. This record belongs to a study of blood T cell repertoires in COVID-19. Looking at the study overall: From the United States, Italy and Spain came samples of acute and convalescent COVID-19. Sources were T cells, B-cell-depleted T cells, or PBMCs; the material itself was cDNA or gDNA.

The CDR3 has 16 residues. Original handling: The assay estimated nucleated cells by amplifying reference gene primers. The assay was immunoSEQ multiplex PCR, and TCRdb's table has in-frame clones only and misses some. V and J calls and clone size are as listed in that table; D and trimming were resolved from the DNA. The repertoire holds 300,000 to 350,000 clones, with around 80% as singletons. Sequenced sample: peripheral blood. The sequence was collected from a man younger than 40 with active or convalescent COVID-19. The gene calls are TRBV21-1 and TRBJ2-5; no check of the table's D call, TRBD1, against the DNA was made. TRBV21-1 is a pseudogene. Written as DNA, the CDR3 is TGTGCCAGCAGCAAAGAAGACAGGGTTGTACGAGAGACCCAGTACTTC. It yields the protein CASSKEDRVVRETQYF.